The 2 T cell receptor beta chains given below trace back to one sample, sequenced in a study of radiation and T cells in renal cell carcinoma. Time point indicated: blood 2 weeks post-SBRT. Stated treatment: 15 Gy SBRT to primary tumor, nephrectomy 4 weeks later. Repertoires were generated with immunoSEQ multiplex PCR, while TCRdb's copy carries only in-frame clones and drops some. The sample includes about 120,000 clones, around 81% of them seen just once. The sample consisted of blood, taken from a patient whose treatment included radiotherapy and nephrectomy. All receptors derive from a man in his fifties or sixties with renal cell carcinoma.

V is TRBV7-2 and J is TRBJ2-4; D gene unclear. Germline V CDR1 and CDR2: SGHTA, FQGNSA. The germline V and J ends were trimmed by 0 bases and 2 bases, with 11 bases remaining between them. This CDR3 comprises 16 residues. The CDR3 region is CASSLASSDSKNIQYF. CDR3 in DNA: TGTGCCAGCAGCTTAGCTTCCTCCGATTCCAAAAACATTCAGTACTTC.

The rearrangement links TRBV19 to TRBJ1-2; D gene ambiguous. Germline V CDR1 and CDR2: LNHDA, SQIVND (reference sequence). The V and J ends lost 3 bases and 4 bases respectively, with 15 bases between them. The CDR3 spans 15 residues. As DNA, the CDR3 is TGTGCCAGTAGTATCTGGCCGACTTCTAGCTATGGCTACACCTTC. It yields the protein CASSIWPTSSYGYTF. The variable domain in full, completed from reference TRBV19 and TRBJ1-2, reads DGGITQSPKYLFRKEGQNVTLSCEQNLNHDAMYWYRQDPGQGLRLIYYSQIVNDFQKGDIAEGYSVSREKKESFPLTVTSAQKNPTAFYLCASSIWPTSSYGYTFGSGTRLTVV.